This T cell receptor (beta chain) was sequenced for a study of cytomegalovirus exposure and HLA in healthy donors. Study at large: From 170 million or so T cells, an earlier analysis saw some 120 million unique TCR beta sequences. Study observations and caveats: Only CMV serostatus was available as immune exposure information.

CDR3 length: 15 residues. From germline, CDR1 is SGHAT and CDR2 FQNNGV. A remark on this clone: Its antigen is not identified.

The PCR employed 60 Vbeta primers together with 13 Jbeta primers. Profiling relied on immunoSEQ multiplex PCR, and the TCRdb table lists in-frame clones only, not all of them. Across 95,000 to 150,000 clones, the top ten clones capture about 3.5% of the sample. The rearrangement joins TRBV11-2 to TRBJ2-5, with 9 bases matching TRBD2. The J call could be wrong; TRBJ2-7 is a better fit for the DNA end. This clonotype was sampled from a man aged 18 to 30 in good health and CMV-seronegative. The sequencing input was PBMCs. The CDR3 DNA sequence: TGTGCCAGCAGCTTAGGTTCGGGACTAGCATACGAGCAGTACTTC. Residues: CASSLGSGLAYEQYF.